Here is one T cell receptor (beta chain) with its context. This sample is part of a study of technical replicates of blood from a few donors. The method was immunoSEQ multiplex PCR; TCRdb's version includes in-frame clones alone and lacks a portion of them. This table has around 68,000 clones, about 97% appearing once. The V and J ends lost 4 bases and 6 bases, in that order; junction bases with no gene match: 14. The CDR3 sequence is 16 residues long. CDR1 is SGHKS and CDR2 is YYEKEE in the germline V gene (reference sequence). The sequence was collected from a human donor in good health. The chain links TRBV5-5 to TRBJ2-7; 9 bases are shared with TRBD1. The material sequenced was T cells isolated from PBMCs. CDR3 sequence reads: CASSSSSGQGIGEQYF. CDR3 DNA sequence: TGTGCCAGCAGCAGCAGTTCGGGACAGGGTATAGGCGAGCAGTACTTC.